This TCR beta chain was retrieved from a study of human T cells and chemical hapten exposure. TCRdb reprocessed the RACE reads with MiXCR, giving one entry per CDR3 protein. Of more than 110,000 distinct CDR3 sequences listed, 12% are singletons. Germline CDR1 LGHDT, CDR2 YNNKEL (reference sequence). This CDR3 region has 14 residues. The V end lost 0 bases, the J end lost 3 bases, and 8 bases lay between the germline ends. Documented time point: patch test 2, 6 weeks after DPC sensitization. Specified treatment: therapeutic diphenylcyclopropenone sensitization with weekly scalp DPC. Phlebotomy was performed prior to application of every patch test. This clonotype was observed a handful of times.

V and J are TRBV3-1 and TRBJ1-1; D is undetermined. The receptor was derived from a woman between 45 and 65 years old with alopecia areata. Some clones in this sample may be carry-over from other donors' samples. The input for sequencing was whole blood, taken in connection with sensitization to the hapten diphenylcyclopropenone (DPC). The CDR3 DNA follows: TGTGCCAGCAGCCAAGATAGAAGCTACACTGAAGCTTTCTTT. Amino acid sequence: CASSQDRSYTEAFF.